The next 8 T cell receptor beta chains were all read from a single sample in a study of T-cell memory formation after mild COVID-19 listed by TCRdb under 2021. Library method: 5' RACE. Sequenced using an Illumina NovaSeq 6000. The public reads were run again by TCRdb, first through fastp at Q25 and then through MiXCR, and only productive beta chains were kept. Each CDR3 protein appears once, grouped with its most common genes and DNA. Across this sample there are about 100,000 distinct CDR3 sequences, with more than 9.5% seen only once. Clones ranked in the top ten supply approximately 40% of the sample. The source material was PBMCs or a T cell subset sorted from them (not recorded which). Receptor source: a man aged 18 to 29 who had mild COVID-19 (a few samples of this study predate the infection). The sample titles of this study are shuffled in the database, so cell type and time point are left out; the donor was told from shared clones.

The chain is built from TRBV12-3 or TRBV12-4 and TRBJ2-7; D is uncertain. This CDR3 is 13 amino acids long. V lost 0 bases and J lost 4, with 7 bases in between. The CDR3 DNA follows: TGTGCCAGCAGTTTAGCACGTCGGTACGAGCAGTACTTC. It translates to CASSLARRYEQYF.

By share, this clonotype counts as medium-sized. The chain carries TRBV20-1 and TRBJ1-2, with TRBD1 matching over 7 bases. CDR1 and CDR2 (germline): DFQATT, SNEGSKA (reference sequence). Unmatched junction bases numbered 5, after V lost 5 bases and J lost 2 bases. The CDR3 has 13 residues. The CDR3 DNA sequence: TGCAGTGCTTCCAAGGACAGGAACTATGGCTACACCTTC. This encodes CSASKDRNYGYTF.

The chain carries TRBV28 and TRBJ2-7; the D gene is possibly TRBD1 (6 bases). The V and J ends lost 5 bases and 6 bases respectively, with 11 bases between them. CDR1 and CDR2 (germline): MDHEN, SYDVKM. The CDR3 covers 12 residues. CDR3 amino acids: CASSPTGLEQYV. Here the CDR3 DNA reads TGTGCCAGCAGTCCTACAGGGCTCGAGCAGTACGTC.

This clonotype showed up just a few times. This chain links TRBV6-2 or TRBV6-3 with TRBJ2-7; D may be TRBD1 (6 bases). Germline CDR1 reads MNHEY; CDR2 reads SVGEGT. V gave up 6 bases and J gave up 1 base, with 19 bases separating them. This CDR3 spans 16 amino acids. The CDR3 coding sequence is TGTGCCAGCAGCCCGGGCTGGGGGCCCTCGTCCTACGAGCAGTACTTC. It specifies CASSPGWGPSSYEQYF.

The V and J genes are TRBV5-4 and TRBJ2-2, with TRBD1 matching 8 bases. CDR3 size: 14 residues. The junction had 7 bases not matched to a gene; V was cut back by 3 bases and J by 9 bases. Germline CDR1 reads SGHNT; CDR2 reads YYREEE (reference sequence). The DNA of the CDR3 is TGTGCCAGCAGCTGGACAGGGTCGGCGCGGGAGCTGTTTTTT. This sequence encodes CASSWTGSARELFF.

This clonotype occurred many times. The chain joins TRBV7-9 to TRBJ1-2, with D tentatively TRBD1 (5 bases). Germline V gene data show CDR1 as SEHNR and CDR2 as FQNEAQ (reference sequence). CDR3 length: 14 amino acids. V shed 0 bases and J shed 4 bases, with 9 bases lying between them. In DNA form, the CDR3 reads TGTGCCAGCAGCTTAGCTGGGGGATTCTATGGCTACACCTTC. It specifies CASSLAGGFYGYTF. Full variable domain (outside the CDR3, taken from reference TRBV7-9 and TRBJ1-2): DTGVSQNPRHKITKRGQNVTFRCDPISEHNRLYWYRQTLGQGPEFLTYFQNEAQLEKSRLLSDRFSAERPKGSFSTLEIQRTEQGDSAMYLCASSLAGGFYGYTFGSGTRLTVV.

V is TRBV15 and J is TRBJ2-1, with 9 bases identical to TRBD2. CDR3 length: 16 amino acids. V gave up 1 base and J gave up 4 bases; unmatched junction bases: 5. Looked up from germline, CDR1 is LNHNV and CDR2 is YYDKDF (reference sequence). The CDR3 spells CATSRVGLALYNEQFF. DNA of the CDR3: TGTGCCACCAGCAGAGTGGGACTAGCCCTATACAATGAGCAGTTCTTC.

In its sample, this clonotype was seen many times. The genes are TRBV7-9 and TRBJ2-1, with D perhaps TRBD1 (5 bases). Germline values: CDR1 SEHNR, CDR2 FQNEAQ (reference sequence). The CDR3 totals 13 residues. V dropped 6 bases and J dropped 7 bases, with 13 bases sitting between them. The CDR3 DNA is TGTGCCAGCAGGGACATCAACGGGAATGAGCAGTTCTTC. It translates to CASRDINGNEQFF.